This T cell receptor (beta chain) was retrieved from a study of blood T cells in healthy people across ages. This clonotype has only a few counts. A read error may produce the germline difference seen at one junction end. CDR1 and CDR2 from the germline V gene are MNHEY and SMNVEV (reference sequence). The CDR3 has 13 amino acids. A second PCR of 7 to 11 cycles used a sample-barcoded 5' primer and a J-beta primer mix. Each cDNA molecule was tagged by a template-switch adaptor with 12 random nucleotides. TCRdb re-derived calls from the 5' RACE reads in MiXCR, one entry per CDR3 protein. The table includes about 540,000 distinct CDR3 sequences, nearly 25% detected once. A further study also used this sample, focusing on T cells of mothers and their children.

The chain couples TRBV27 to TRBJ2-1; D is unresolved. The specimen sequenced was blood. This TCR was sampled from a boy aged 10-17 years in good health. CDR3 sequence: CASSFHVKTEQFF. The CDR3 bases are TGTGCCAGTAGTTTTCACGTGAAAACTGAGCAGTTCTTC.